This record concerns one TCR beta chain sequence. Trimming took 4 bases from V and 0 from J; bases not matched to a gene: 7. The germline gives CDR1 SGHNT, CDR2 YYREEE (reference sequence). There are 18 residues in the CDR3. Participant reports of clinical history set cohort assignment. A COVID-19 case had been met by exposed participants during the 2 weeks before study entry. The data derive from a study of blood T cell repertoires in COVID-19. Study overall: Whether acute or convalescent, the COVID-19 samples came from the United States, Italy and Spain.

In the source study's methods: The assay estimated nucleated cells by amplifying reference gene primers. Sequenced by immunoSEQ multiplex PCR; TCRdb stores in-frame clones only, minus some. D and trimming were read from the DNA, whereas the V and J calls and clone size are those reported in that table. Found here are nearly 300,000 clones, around 92% of them singletons; the top ten hold roughly 2.9%. The TCR sequence derives from a woman in her forties or fifties who had been exposed to COVID-19. J is TRBJ2-6 and V is TRBV5-4; 10 positions agree with TRBD1. Sequencing input: PBMCs or T cells enriched from blood (not recorded which). The DNA for the CDR3 is TGTGCCAGCAGCCCCCCCGGGACAGGGGCCTCTGGGGCCAACGTCCTGACTTTC. Its protein is CASSPPGTGASGANVLTF.